The present T cell receptor (beta chain) was sequenced within a study of T-cell reconstitution after alpha-beta-depleted transplantation in children. Study observations and caveats: By about two months after transplant, alpha-beta T cells reportedly arose from several hundred graft clones that had expanded. Fresh T-cell production supplied most of the T-cell counts and diversity seen one year after transplant. Surviving recipient T cells and thymic progenitors underlay high day-60 TCRbeta diversity in some patients.

The CDR3 totals 14 residues. V was trimmed by 4 bases and J by 1 base, leaving 12 bases between them. CDR1 and CDR2 from the germline V gene are SGHDT and YYEEEE. This sample's TCRbeta library carried unique molecular identifier barcodes. One entry per CDR3 protein results from TCRdb running MiXCR on the PCR reads. The repertoire holds 900,000 or so distinct CDR3 sequences, with approximately 15% as singletons. As concerns this clonotype: The antigen is not known.

The rearrangement joins TRBV5-6 to TRBJ2-7, with a possible D match to TRBD1 (6 bases). This TCR came from a male patient aged 10 to 17 who had a stem cell transplant for acute lymphoblastic leukemia, so the T cells may come from the graft donor. Sequencing used PBMCs, mostly from graft donor cells, obtained 360 days after TCRalphabeta/CD19-depleted stem cell transplant. CDR3 region: CASSRQASSYEQYF. DNA of the CDR3: TGTGCCAGCAGCCGACAGGCGTCTTCCTACGAGCAGTACTTC.